The present T cell receptor (beta chain) was sequenced within a study of CD8 T cells in Susac syndrome. Study results and caveats: An acknowledgment was made by the study that its TCR sequencing and HLA analysis involved relatively few individuals.

Concerning this clonotype: What it binds is not known.

With random hexamers, reverse transcription was performed on about 0.5 to 1 ug of RNA. TCRdb independently ran MiXCR on the immunoSEQ multiplex PCR reads; one entry per CDR3 protein. This table holds more than 150,000 distinct CDR3 sequences, just under 95% found once. The CDR3 runs to 13 residues. V gave up 5 bases and J gave up 10 bases, with 12 bases separating them. Germline loops: CDR1 MNHEY, CDR2 SMNVEV (reference sequence). The sequenced sample was CD4+ T cells from PBMCs. V and J are TRBV27 and TRBJ1-6, with a possible D match to TRBD1 (5 bases). The sequence was collected from a human donor in good health. The CDR3: CASSRWGYSPLHF. CDR3 in DNA: TGTGCCAGCAGTCGCTGGGGGTACTCACCCCTCCACTTT.